Included here is one T cell receptor (beta chain) sequence, with context. This specimen belongs to a study of blood T cell repertoires in COVID-19. Germline CDR1 SEHNR, CDR2 FQNEAQ (reference sequence). V was pared by 4 bases and J by 5 bases, with 7 bases of the junction left unmatched. This CDR3 is 15 amino acids long. The data were produced by immunoSEQ multiplex PCR, yet TCRdb's version contains in-frame clones alone and is incomplete. The repertoire holds 70,000 or so clones, roughly four fifths seen once, with about 6.5% in the top ten. This chain connects TRBV7-9 to TRBJ1-2; 10 bases are a match to TRBD1. This clonotype was sampled from a woman aged 60-70 years with acute or convalescent COVID-19. Specimen: peripheral blood. The CDR3 is CASSYPGQGVYGYTF. CDR3 nucleotides: TGTGCCAGCAGCTACCCCGGACAGGGGGTTTATGGCTACACCTTC.